These T cell receptor beta chains were read from a single sample in a study of shared clonotypes between healthy human individuals. Repertoires were generated with immunoSEQ multiplex PCR, while TCRdb's copy carries only in-frame clones and drops some. Of 2 million to 2.5 million clones listed, under 95% are singletons. Sequencing was carried out using naive CD4+ T cells from PBMCs. These TCRs come from a man aged 18-30 years in good health. Some clones in this sample may be carry-over from other donors' samples. The CDR3 runs from the conserved cysteine through the conserved F or W. Each record gives: CDR3 DNA, CDR3 protein, J gene, clone size, V gene, D gene. A D gene is named only where the DNA matches it firmly. Some rows mark clone size as missing; the rest say once, few, many or name a class of expanded clone.

TGCGCCAGCAGCCTCGGACTAGCGGGAGAGTCTGAGCAGTTCTTC | CASSLGLAGESEQFF | TRBJ2-1 | once | TRBV5-1 | TRBD2
TGTGCCAGCAGCTTATGGGACCGCCTCTACGAGCAGTTCTTC | CASSLWDRLYEQFF | TRBJ2-1 | - | TRBV7-2 | -
TGTGCCAGCAGTTACTCGAGTGCAGGATCCTATGGCTACACCTTC | CASSYSSAGSYGYTF | TRBJ1-2 | - | TRBV6-5 | -
TGTGCCAGCAGCTTACCAGCGGGCTATTACAATGAGCAGTTCTTC | CASSLPAGYYNEQFF | TRBJ2-1 | - | TRBV5-4 | -
TGTGCCAGCAGATTAACAGGCGGGGACACTGAAGCTTTCTTT | CASRLTGGDTEAFF | TRBJ1-1 | - | TRBV27 | -
TGTGCCAGCAGGGGACAGCTCTCGAACACTGAAGCTTTCTTT | CASRGQLSNTEAFF | TRBJ1-1 | - | TRBV7-2 | TRBD1
TGTGCCAGCAGTGAAGGACAGGGGGCGCGAGAGCAGTACTTC | CASSEGQGAREQYF | TRBJ2-7 | - | TRBV28 | TRBD1
TGTGCCAGCAGCCCGGAGTGGACAGGGAGACGGTCTAACAATCAGCCCCAGCATTTT | CASSPEWTGRRSNNQPQHF | TRBJ1-5 | - | TRBV5-8 | TRBD1
TGCAGCGTTGGCCCCTTGACGGGCAACTATGGCTACACCTTC | CSVGPLTGNYGYTF | TRBJ1-2 | - | TRBV29-1 | -
TGTGCCAGCAGCTCTAATCTAAGGGGGGACACTGAAGCTTTCTTT | CASSSNLRGDTEAFF | TRBJ1-1 | - | TRBV5-8 | -
TGTGCCAGCAGCTCCCCGGGACAGGGGGCCGGGCAGTACTTC | CASSSPGQGAGQYF | TRBJ2-7 | - | TRBV5-4 | TRBD1
TGCGCCAGCAGCGCCCGAGGCCCACCCTACAATGAGCAGTTCTTC | CASSARGPPYNEQFF | TRBJ2-1 | - | TRBV5-1 | -
TGTGCCAGCAGTAAAGCGGGAGGCCGCACAGATACGCAGTATTTT | CASSKAGGRTDTQYF | TRBJ2-3 | - | TRBV6-6 | TRBD2
TGCGCCAGCAGCCAAGAGTGGCTTAACGAGCAGTACTTC | CASSQEWLNEQYF | TRBJ2-7 | - | TRBV4-1 | -
TGTGCCAGCAGATCTAGCGGGACCTACGAGCAGTACTTC | CASRSSGTYEQYF | TRBJ2-7 | - | TRBV2 | TRBD2
TGTGCCAGCTCACGGGAGACAGGGGGCTTAGGCATTCAGTACTTC | CASSRETGGLGIQYF | TRBJ2-4 | - | TRBV18 | TRBD1
TGCGCCAGCAGCCGGGGGACAGCTAAAGAGACCCAGTACTTC | CASSRGTAKETQYF | TRBJ2-5 | - | TRBV5-1 | -
TGTGCCAGCAGCCGGGACAGGGCCCGCGAAAAACTGTTTTTT | CASSRDRAREKLFF | TRBJ1-4 | - | TRBV14 | TRBD1
TGTGCCAGCAGCCGGACAGGGGATGGCAATCAGCCCCAGCATTTT | CASSRTGDGNQPQHF | TRBJ1-5 | - | TRBV7-9 | TRBD1